These T cell receptor beta chains were read from a single sample in a study of blood T cells in healthy people across ages. TCRdb independently ran MiXCR on the 5' RACE reads; one entry per CDR3 protein. The sample lists 650,000 to 1,000,000 distinct CDR3 sequences, more than 35% seen once, with about a sixth in the top ten. Sequenced material: blood. The source is a man older than 75 in good health. Both conserved end residues are part of each CDR3. The D gene is left open where the match is weak. Rows may omit the clone size; those that give it use once, few, many or a size class.

>TRBV5-5|NA|TRBJ1-4|many
CASSLTNYNEKLFF
TGTGCCAGCAGCTTGACCAATTATAATGAAAAACTGTTTTTT
>TRBV28|NA|TRBJ2-4|NA
CASSLSIRQGGLAKNIQYF
TGTGCCAGCAGTTTATCGATCCGACAGGGAGGACTAGCCAAAAACATTCAGTACTTC
>TRBV7-2|NA|TRBJ1-2|NA
CASSFSGEGGGYTF
TGTGCCAGCAGCTTTAGCGGTGAGGGTGGTGGCTACACCTTC
>TRBV6-2/TRBV6-3|NA|TRBJ1-1|NA
CASSYNLQAKGEAFF
TGTGCCAGCAGTTACAACCTACAGGCTAAGGGGGAAGCTTTCTTT
>TRBV15|NA|TRBJ2-5|NA
CATSRGVGLETQYF
TGTGCCACCAGCAGAGGCGTGGGGCTGGAGACCCAGTACTTC
>TRBV12-3/TRBV12-4|NA|TRBJ2-7|NA
CASSSTTGGAREQYF
TGTGCCAGCAGTTCTACTACAGGGGGGGCGAGAGAGCAGTACTTC
>TRBV27|NA|TRBJ2-6|many
CASSSTGSDSGANVLTF
TGTGCCAGCAGTTCGACCGGGTCTGACTCTGGGGCCAACGTCCTGACTTTC
>TRBV20-1|TRBD2|TRBJ2-7|NA
CSARDGLAGVAEQYF
TGCAGTGCTAGAGACGGACTAGCGGGAGTGGCCGAGCAGTACTTC
>TRBV28|NA|TRBJ2-5|NA
CASTLTEGVGETQYF
TGTGCCAGCACCTTAACCGAGGGAGTGGGGGAGACCCAGTACTTC
>TRBV15|NA|TRBJ2-7|once
CATAFRGGRDEQYF
TGTGCCACCGCTTTCCGCGGCGGTCGTGACGAGCAGTACTTC
>TRBV12-3/TRBV12-4|TRBD2|TRBJ2-7|NA
CASSFQGLAVYEQYF
TGTGCCAGCAGTTTTCAGGGACTAGCGGTCTACGAGCAGTACTTC
>TRBV25-1|NA|TRBJ2-3|NA
CASSRGANTDTQYF
TGTGCCAGCAGTAGGGGGGCGAACACAGATACGCAGTATTTT
>TRBV29-1|TRBD2|TRBJ2-7|NA
CSVGRQRGPSSYEQYF
TGCAGCGTTGGCCGTCAGCGGGGGCCGAGCTCCTACGAGCAGTACTTC
>TRBV29-1|NA|TRBJ1-1|NA
CSAIRRMNTEAFF
TGCAGCGCGATTAGACGGATGAACACTGAAGCTTTCTTT
>TRBV27|NA|TRBJ2-7|NA
CASSPVRGYEQYF
TGTGCCAGCAGTCCCGTCCGGGGCTACGAGCAGTACTTC
>TRBV12-3/TRBV12-4|NA|TRBJ1-4|few
CASSFEAVGEKLFF
TGTGCCAGCAGTTTTGAGGCAGTTGGTGAAAAACTGTTTTTT
>TRBV27|TRBD2|TRBJ2-7|NA
CASATSGSLYVQYF
TGTGCCAGCGCGACTAGCGGGAGTTTATACGTGCAGTACTTC
>TRBV20-1|NA|TRBJ2-1|NA
CSANPLGDEQFF
TGCAGTGCTAACCCTTTGGGCGATGAGCAGTTCTTC
>TRBV12-3/TRBV12-4|TRBD2|TRBJ2-7|NA
CASSFGSGAPYEQYF
TGTGCCAGCAGTTTCGGTAGCGGGGCCCCCTACGAGCAGTACTTC
>TRBV14|NA|TRBJ2-5|NA
CASSQDGGLAETQYF
TGTGCCAGCAGCCAAGACGGGGGTCTGGCGGAGACCCAGTACTTC
>TRBV24-1|NA|TRBJ2-1|few
CATSDDSNEQFF
TGTGCCACCAGTGATGACAGTAATGAGCAGTTCTTC
>TRBV3-1|NA|TRBJ2-7|NA
CASSQVWTYEQYF
TGTGCCAGCAGCCAAGTCTGGACCTACGAGCAGTACTTC
>TRBV4-3|NA|TRBJ1-5|many
CASSQYVNQPQHF
TGCGCCAGCAGCCAATACGTAAATCAGCCCCAGCATTTT
>TRBV7-2|NA|TRBJ2-7|NA
CASSLSPGFYEQYF
TGTGCCAGCAGCTTAAGCCCGGGTTTCTACGAGCAGTACTTC
>TRBV20-1|TRBD2|TRBJ2-5|NA
CSARGRPGREETQYF
TGCAGTGCTAGAGGAAGACCAGGGCGGGAGGAGACCCAGTACTTC
>TRBV5-1|NA|TRBJ2-6|few
CASSASGAGANVLTF
TGCGCCAGCAGCGCCTCAGGGGCTGGGGCCAACGTCCTGACTTTC
>TRBV12-3/TRBV12-4|NA|TRBJ2-7|NA
CASSVSGGYEQYF
TGTGCCAGCAGTGTATCCGGTGGGTACGAGCAGTACTTC
>TRBV27|NA|TRBJ1-6|NA
CASSLETANSPLHF
TGTGCCAGCAGTTTGGAGACAGCTAATTCACCCCTCCACTTT
>TRBV5-1|NA|TRBJ2-7|many
CASSRDSDYEQYF
TGCGCCAGCAGTCGGGACTCCGACTACGAGCAGTACTTC
>TRBV4-2|NA|TRBJ2-3|few
CASSQDRPGLRFDTQYF
TGTGCCAGCAGCCAAGATCGTCCCGGCCTCAGATTCGATACGCAGTATTTT
>TRBV30|NA|TRBJ2-7|NA
CAWRIAGEPYEQYF
TGTGCCTGGAGAATAGCTGGGGAGCCCTACGAGCAGTACTTC
>TRBV6-2/TRBV6-3|NA|TRBJ2-2|few
CASSFSTSQVITGELFF
TGTGCCAGCAGTTTTAGTACTAGCCAAGTTATCACCGGGGAGCTGTTTTTT
>TRBV28|TRBD1|TRBJ2-7|NA
CASSQSRDSQEIQYF
TGTGCCAGCAGCCAAAGCCGGGACAGTCAAGAGATCCAGTACTTC
>TRBV4-3|NA|TRBJ2-7|few
CASSQGGGGAYEQYF
TGCGCCAGCAGCCAAGGGGGAGGGGGGGCCTACGAGCAGTACTTC
>TRBV28|TRBD1|TRBJ2-7|NA
CASRKPGQGVFSYEQYF
TGTGCCAGCAGAAAACCGGGACAGGGGGTTTTCTCCTACGAGCAGTACTTC
>TRBV30|NA|TRBJ2-7|NA
CAWSHKAYNEQYF
TGTGCCTGGAGCCATAAGGCCTACAATGAGCAGTACTTC
>TRBV7-9|NA|TRBJ2-6|few
CAASPSGANALTF
TGTGCCGCCTCCCCCTCTGGGGCCAACGCCCTGACTTTC
>TRBV29-1|TRBD2|TRBJ2-3|NA
CSAFPLAGGSNTQYF
TGCAGCGCCTTCCCTCTAGCGGGAGGATCGAATACGCAGTATTTT
>TRBV18|NA|TRBJ2-1|many
CASSPSQAGNEQFF
TGTGCCAGCTCACCGTCGCAGGCAGGCAATGAGCAGTTCTTC
>TRBV28|TRBD1|TRBJ1-1|few
CASRETGDWTEAFF
TGTGCCAGCAGAGAAACAGGGGATTGGACTGAAGCTTTCTTT
>TRBV12-3/TRBV12-4|NA|TRBJ2-3|few
CASSRPRTDTQYF
TGTGCCAGCAGTCGCCCTAGGACAGATACGCAGTATTTT
>TRBV7-2|NA|TRBJ2-3|few
CASSLTGVSTDTQYF
TGTGCCAGCAGCTTAACGGGGGTCAGCACAGATACGCAGTATTTT
>TRBV7-2|NA|TRBJ2-7|NA
CASSVRRAQEAQYF
TGTGCCAGCAGCGTTAGGAGGGCCCAAGAGGCCCAGTACTTC
>TRBV24-1|TRBD2|TRBJ2-3|NA
CATSDPGLAGVGDTQYF
TGTGCCACCAGTGACCCGGGACTAGCGGGAGTCGGGGATACGCAGTATTTT
>TRBV3-1|NA|TRBJ2-7|many
CASSQGPGMAGYEQYF
TGTGCCAGCAGCCAAGGTCCTGGGATGGCGGGGTACGAGCAGTACTTC
>TRBV5-1|NA|TRBJ2-3|NA
CASSWVAGRTDTQYF
TGCGCCAGCAGCTGGGTGGCGGGACGCACAGATACGCAGTATTTT
>TRBV7-2|TRBD2|TRBJ2-5|few
CASSLRPRRREGKETQYF
TGTGCCAGCAGCTTAAGGCCCCGGAGGCGGGAGGGTAAAGAGACCCAGTACTTC
>TRBV12-3/TRBV12-4|TRBD2|TRBJ2-3|NA
CASIQSGAQDTQYF
TGTGCCAGCATCCAGAGCGGGGCCCAAGATACGCAGTATTTT
>TRBV10-3|NA|TRBJ1-2|once
CAITPEATNYGYTF
TGTGCCATCACTCCAGAGGCGACTAACTATGGCTACACCTTC
>TRBV4-2|NA|TRBJ2-5|few
CASSQEFGQETQYF
TGTGCCAGCAGCCAAGAATTCGGGCAAGAGACCCAGTACTTC